This T cell receptor (beta chain) came from a study of metastatic and nonmetastatic thyroid tumors. This clone is medium-sized. From the PCR reads, TCRdb re-called clones with MiXCR. The sample lists roughly 70,000 clones, 18% occurring once. Each patient went into thyroid surgery without having received any treatment. The sequenced sample was blood. This TCR derives from a female donor with papillary thyroid cancer or a benign thyroid nodule (not recorded which). Some clones in this sample may be carry-over from other donors' samples.

DNA of the CDR3: TGCAGTGCCTATACGGGCTTAACCTACGAGCAGTACTTC. Translation: CSAYTGLTYEQYF. The chain uses TRBV20-1 and TRBJ2-7; no clear D. Germline-derived CDR1 and CDR2 are DFQATT and SNEGSKA (reference sequence). The CDR3 loop spans 13 amino acids. The V end was cut by 6 bases, the J end by 2 bases, with 14 bases between.